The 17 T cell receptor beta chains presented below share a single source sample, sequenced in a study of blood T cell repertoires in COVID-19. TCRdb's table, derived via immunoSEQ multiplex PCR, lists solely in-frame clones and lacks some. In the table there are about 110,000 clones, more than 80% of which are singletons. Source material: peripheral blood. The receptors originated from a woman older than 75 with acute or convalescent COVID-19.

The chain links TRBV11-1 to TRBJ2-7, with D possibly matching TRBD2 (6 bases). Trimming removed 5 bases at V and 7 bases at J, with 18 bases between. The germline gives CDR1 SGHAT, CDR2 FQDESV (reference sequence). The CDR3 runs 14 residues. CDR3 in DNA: TGTGCCAGCAGCCGCGGGACTGCGGGATATGAGCAGTACTTC. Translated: CASSRGTAGYEQYF.

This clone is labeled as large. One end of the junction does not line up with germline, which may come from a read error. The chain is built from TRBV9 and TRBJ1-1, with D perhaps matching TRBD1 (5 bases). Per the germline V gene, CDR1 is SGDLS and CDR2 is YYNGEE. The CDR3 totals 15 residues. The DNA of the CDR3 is TGTGCCAGCACCGTAGGCTCAGGGTGGGACACTGAAGCTTTCTTT. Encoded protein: CASTVGSGWDTEAFF.

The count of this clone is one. CDR3 coding DNA: TGCGCCAGCAGCTTGAATGACAATTACAATGAGCAGTTCTTC. The encoded protein is CASSLNDNYNEQFF. The chain couples TRBV5-1 to TRBJ2-1; D call uncertain. Germline V gene data show CDR1 as SGHRS and CDR2 as YFSETQ. V lost 1 base and J 4 bases, leaving 9 bases between the germline ends. This CDR3 region has 14 residues. Variable domain in full (rest from reference TRBV5-1 and TRBJ2-1): KAGVTQTPRYLIKTRGQQVTLSCSPISGHRSVSWYQQTPGQGLQFLFEYFSETQRNKGNFPGRFSGRQFSNSRSEMNVSTLELGDSALYLCASSLNDNYNEQFFGPGTRLTVL.

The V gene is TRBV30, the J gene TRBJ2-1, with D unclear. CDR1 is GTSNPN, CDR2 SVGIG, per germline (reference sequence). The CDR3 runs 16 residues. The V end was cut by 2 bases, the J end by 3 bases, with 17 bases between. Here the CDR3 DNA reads TGTGCCTGGAGTTTGTATAGTCTTATCCACTACAATGAGCAGTTCTTC. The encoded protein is CAWSLYSLIHYNEQFF.

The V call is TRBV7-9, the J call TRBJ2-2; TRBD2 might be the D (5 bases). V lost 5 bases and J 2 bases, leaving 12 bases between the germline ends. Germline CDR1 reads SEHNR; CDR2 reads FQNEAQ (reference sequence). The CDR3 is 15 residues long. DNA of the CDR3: TGTGCCAGCAGCCACCTGCGGGTAAACACCGGGGAGCTGTTTTTT. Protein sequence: CASSHLRVNTGELFF.

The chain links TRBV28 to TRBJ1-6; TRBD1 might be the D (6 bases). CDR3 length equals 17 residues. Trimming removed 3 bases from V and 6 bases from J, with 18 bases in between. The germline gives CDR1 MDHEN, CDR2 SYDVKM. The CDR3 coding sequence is TGTGCCAGCAGTTTGGGAAGCGGACAGTTTTTTAATTCACCCCTCCACTTT. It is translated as CASSLGSGQFFNSPLHF.

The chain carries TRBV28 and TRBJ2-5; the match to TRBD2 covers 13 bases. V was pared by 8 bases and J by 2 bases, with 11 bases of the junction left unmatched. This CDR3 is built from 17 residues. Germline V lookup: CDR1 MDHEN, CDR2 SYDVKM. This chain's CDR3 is CASDKTSGGARQETQYF. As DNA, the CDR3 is TGTGCCAGCGACAAAACTAGCGGGGGGGCTCGGCAAGAGACCCAGTACTTC.

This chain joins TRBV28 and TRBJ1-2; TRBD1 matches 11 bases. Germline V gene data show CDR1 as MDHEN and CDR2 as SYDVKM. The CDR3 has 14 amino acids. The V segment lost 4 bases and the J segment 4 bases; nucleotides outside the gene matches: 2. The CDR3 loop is CASSWDRGFYGYTF. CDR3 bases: TGTGCCAGCAGTTGGGACAGGGGGTTCTATGGCTACACCTTC.

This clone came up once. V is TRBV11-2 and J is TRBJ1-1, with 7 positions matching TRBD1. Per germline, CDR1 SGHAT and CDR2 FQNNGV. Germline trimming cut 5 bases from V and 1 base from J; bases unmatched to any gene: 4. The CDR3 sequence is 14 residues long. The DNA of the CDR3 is TGTGCCAGCAGCGCCGGACAGGAGAACACTGAAGCTTTCTTT. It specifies CASSAGQENTEAFF.

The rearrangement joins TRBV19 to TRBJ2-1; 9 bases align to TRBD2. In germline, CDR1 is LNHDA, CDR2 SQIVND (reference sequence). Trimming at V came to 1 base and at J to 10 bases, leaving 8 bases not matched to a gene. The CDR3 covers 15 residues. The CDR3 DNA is TGTGCCAGTAGTATAGGGGCGGGGGGGCCGCAGGAGCAGTTCTTC. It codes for CASSIGAGGPQEQFF.

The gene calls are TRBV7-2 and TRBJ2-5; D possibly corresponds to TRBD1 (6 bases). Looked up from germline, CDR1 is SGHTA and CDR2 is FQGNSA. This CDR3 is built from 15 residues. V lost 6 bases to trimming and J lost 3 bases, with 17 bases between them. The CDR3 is CASSPKTGPEETQYF. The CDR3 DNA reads TGTGCCAGCAGTCCAAAGACAGGCCCAGAAGAGACCCAGTACTTC.

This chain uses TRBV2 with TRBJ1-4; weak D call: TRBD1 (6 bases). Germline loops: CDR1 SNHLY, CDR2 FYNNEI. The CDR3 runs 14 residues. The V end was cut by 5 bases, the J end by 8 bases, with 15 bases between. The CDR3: CASSLQGTGEKLFF. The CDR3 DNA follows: TGTGCCAGCAGTCTCCAGGGGACGGGGGAAAAACTGTTTTTT.

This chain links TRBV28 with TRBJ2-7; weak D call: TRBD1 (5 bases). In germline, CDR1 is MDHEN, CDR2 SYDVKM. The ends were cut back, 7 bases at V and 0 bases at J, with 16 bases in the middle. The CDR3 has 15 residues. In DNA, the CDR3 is TGTGCCAGCAACCCCGGCTGGGGCAGCTCCTACGAGCAGTACTTC. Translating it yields CASNPGWGSSYEQYF.

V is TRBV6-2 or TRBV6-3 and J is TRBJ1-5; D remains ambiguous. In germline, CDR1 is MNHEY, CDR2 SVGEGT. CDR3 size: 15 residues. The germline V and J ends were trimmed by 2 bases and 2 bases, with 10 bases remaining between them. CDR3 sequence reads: CASSYAGLGNQPQHF. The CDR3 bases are TGTGCCAGCAGTTACGCAGGCTTGGGCAATCAGCCCCAGCATTTT.

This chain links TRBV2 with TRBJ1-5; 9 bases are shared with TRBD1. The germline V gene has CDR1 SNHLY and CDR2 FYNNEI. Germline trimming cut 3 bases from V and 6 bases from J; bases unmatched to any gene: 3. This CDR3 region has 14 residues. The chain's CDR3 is CASSDATGGQPQHF. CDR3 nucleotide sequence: TGTGCCAGCAGTGACGCGACAGGGGGTCAGCCCCAGCATTTT.

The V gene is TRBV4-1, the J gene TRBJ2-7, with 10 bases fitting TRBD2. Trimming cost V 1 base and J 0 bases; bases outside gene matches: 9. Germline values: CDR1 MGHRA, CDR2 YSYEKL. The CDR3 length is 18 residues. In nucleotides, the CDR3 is TGCGCCAGCAGCCAAGCCCCATCTAGCGGGGGTATCTCCTACGAGCAGTACTTC. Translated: CASSQAPSSGGISYEQYF.

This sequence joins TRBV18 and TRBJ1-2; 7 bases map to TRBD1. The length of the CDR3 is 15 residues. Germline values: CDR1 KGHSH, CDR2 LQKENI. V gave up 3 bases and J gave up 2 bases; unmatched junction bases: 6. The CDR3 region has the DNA TGTGCCAGCTCACCCGCGGCACAGGGGAACTATGGCTACACCTTC. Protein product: CASSPAAQGNYGYTF.